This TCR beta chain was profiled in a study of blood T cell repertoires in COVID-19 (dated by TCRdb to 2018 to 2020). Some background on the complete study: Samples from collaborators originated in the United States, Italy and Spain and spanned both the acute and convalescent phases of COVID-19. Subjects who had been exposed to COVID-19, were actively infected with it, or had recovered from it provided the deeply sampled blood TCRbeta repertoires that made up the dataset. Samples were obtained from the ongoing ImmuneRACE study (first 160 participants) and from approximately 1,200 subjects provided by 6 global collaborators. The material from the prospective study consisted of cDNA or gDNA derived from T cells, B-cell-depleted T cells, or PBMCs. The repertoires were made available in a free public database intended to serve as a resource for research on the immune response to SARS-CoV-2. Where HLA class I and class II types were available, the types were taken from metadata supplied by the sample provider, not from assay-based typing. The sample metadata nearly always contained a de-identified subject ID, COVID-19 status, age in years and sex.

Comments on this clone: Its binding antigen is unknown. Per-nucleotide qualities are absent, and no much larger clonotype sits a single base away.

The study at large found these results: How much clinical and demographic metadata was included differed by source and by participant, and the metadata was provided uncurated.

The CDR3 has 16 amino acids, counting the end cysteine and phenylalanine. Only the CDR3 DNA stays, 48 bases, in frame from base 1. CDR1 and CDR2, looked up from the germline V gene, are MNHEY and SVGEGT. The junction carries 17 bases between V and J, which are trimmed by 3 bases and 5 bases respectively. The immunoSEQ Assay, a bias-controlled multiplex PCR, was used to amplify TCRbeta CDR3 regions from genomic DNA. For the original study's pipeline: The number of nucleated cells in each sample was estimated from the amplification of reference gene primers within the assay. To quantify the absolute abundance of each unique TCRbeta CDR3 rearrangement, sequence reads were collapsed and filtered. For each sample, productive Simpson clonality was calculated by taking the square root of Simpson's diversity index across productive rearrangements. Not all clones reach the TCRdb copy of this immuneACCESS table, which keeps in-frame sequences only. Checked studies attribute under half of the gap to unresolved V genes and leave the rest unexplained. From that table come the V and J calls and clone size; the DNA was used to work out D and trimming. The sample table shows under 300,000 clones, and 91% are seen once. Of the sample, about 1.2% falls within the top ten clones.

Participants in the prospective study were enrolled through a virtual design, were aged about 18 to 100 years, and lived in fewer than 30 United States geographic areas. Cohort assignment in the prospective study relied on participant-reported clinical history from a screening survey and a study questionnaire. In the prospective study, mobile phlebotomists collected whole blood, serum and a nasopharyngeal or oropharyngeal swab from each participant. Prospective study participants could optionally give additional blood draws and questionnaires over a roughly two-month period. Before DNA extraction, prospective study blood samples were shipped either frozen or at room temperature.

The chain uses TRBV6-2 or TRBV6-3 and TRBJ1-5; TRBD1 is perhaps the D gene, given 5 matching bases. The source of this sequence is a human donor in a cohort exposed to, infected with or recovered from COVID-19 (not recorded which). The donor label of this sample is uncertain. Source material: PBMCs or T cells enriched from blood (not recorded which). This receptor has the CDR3 CASSYRLHTGHQPQHF. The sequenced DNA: TGTGCCAGCAGTTATAGGCTCCATACAGGTCATCAGCCCCAGCATTTT.